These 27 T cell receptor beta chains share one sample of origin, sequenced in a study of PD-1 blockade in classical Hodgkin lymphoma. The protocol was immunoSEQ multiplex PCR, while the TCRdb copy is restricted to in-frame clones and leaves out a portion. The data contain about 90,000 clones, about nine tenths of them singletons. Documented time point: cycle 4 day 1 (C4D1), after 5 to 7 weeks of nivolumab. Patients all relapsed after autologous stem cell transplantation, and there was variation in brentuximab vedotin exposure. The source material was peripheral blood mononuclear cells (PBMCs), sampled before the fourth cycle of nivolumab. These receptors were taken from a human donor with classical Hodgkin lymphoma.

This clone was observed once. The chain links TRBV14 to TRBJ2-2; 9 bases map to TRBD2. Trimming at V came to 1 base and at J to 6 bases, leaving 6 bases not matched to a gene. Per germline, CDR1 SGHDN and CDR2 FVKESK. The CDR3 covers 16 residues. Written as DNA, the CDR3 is TGTGCCAGCAGCCAAGTTCTTGCGGGGGGGCCCGGGGAGCTGTTTTTT. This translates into CASSQVLAGGPGELFF.

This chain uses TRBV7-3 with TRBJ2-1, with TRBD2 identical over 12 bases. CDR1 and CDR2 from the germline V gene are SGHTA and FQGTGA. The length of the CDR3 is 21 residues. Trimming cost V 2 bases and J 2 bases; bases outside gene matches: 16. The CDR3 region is CASSLSVLAGGQSNAYNEQFF. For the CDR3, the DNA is TGTGCCAGCAGCTTATCTGTACTAGCGGGGGGCCAAAGTAACGCCTACAATGAGCAGTTCTTC.

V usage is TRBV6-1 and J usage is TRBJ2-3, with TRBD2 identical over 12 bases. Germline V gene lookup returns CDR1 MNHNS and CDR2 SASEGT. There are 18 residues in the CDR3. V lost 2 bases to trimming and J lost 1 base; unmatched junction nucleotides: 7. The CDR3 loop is CASSELGLAGLGTDTQYF. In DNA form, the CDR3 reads TGTGCCAGCAGTGAATTGGGACTAGCGGGTTTGGGCACAGATACGCAGTATTTT.

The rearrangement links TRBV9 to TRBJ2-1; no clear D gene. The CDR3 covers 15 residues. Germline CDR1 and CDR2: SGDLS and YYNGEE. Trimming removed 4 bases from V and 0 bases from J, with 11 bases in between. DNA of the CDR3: TGTGCCAGCAGCCCGGTGAAGGGCTCCTACAATGAGCAGTTCTTC. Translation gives CASSPVKGSYNEQFF.

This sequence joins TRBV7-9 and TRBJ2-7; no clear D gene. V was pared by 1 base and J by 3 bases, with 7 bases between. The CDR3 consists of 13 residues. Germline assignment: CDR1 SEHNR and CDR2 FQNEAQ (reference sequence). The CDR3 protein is CASSLGTNYEQYF. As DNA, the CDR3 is TGTGCCAGCAGCTTAGGAACCAACTACGAGCAGTACTTC.

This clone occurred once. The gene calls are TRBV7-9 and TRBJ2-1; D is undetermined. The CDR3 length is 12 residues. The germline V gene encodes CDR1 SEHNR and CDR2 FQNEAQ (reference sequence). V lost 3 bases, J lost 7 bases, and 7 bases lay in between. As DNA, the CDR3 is TGTGCCAGCAGCTTCTCCGAGAATGAGCAGTTCTTC. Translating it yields CASSFSENEQFF.

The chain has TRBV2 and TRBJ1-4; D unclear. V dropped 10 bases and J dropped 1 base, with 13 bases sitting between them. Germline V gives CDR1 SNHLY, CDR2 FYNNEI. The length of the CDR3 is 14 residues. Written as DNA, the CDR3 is TGTGCCATCCTGGAGGGCGGAACTAATGAAAAACTGTTTTTT. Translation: CAILEGGTNEKLFF.

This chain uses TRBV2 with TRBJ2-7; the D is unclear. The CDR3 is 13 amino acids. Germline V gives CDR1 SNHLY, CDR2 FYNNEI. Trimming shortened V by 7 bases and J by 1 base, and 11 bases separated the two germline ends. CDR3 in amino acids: CASIPSDSYEQYF. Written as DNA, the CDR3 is TGTGCCAGCATTCCCTCAGATTCCTACGAGCAGTACTTC.

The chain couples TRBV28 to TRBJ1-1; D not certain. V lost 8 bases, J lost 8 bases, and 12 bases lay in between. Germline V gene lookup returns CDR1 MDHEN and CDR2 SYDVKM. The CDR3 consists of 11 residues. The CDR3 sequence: CASCGRAEAFF. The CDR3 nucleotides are TGTGCCAGCTGCGGTCGGGCCGAAGCTTTCTTT.

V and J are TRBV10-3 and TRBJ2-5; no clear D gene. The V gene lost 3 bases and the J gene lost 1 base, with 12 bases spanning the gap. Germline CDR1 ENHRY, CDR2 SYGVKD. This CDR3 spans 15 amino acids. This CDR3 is CAISEYGHLQETQYF. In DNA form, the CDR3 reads TGTGCCATCAGTGAATATGGCCATCTCCAAGAGACCCAGTACTTC.

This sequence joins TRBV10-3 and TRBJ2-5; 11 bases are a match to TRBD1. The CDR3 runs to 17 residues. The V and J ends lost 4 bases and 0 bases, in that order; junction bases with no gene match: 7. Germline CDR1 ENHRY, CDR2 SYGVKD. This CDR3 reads CAISGTRDRGNQETQYF. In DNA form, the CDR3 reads TGTGCCATCAGTGGCACGAGGGACAGGGGGAACCAAGAGACCCAGTACTTC.

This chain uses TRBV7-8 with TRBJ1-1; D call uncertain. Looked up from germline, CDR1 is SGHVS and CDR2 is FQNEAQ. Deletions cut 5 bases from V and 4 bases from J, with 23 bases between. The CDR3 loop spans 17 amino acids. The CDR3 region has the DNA TGTGCCAGCAGCCAGTTCCCGAAGGGCACCTATCCCACTGAAGCTTTCTTT. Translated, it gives CASSQFPKGTYPTEAFF.

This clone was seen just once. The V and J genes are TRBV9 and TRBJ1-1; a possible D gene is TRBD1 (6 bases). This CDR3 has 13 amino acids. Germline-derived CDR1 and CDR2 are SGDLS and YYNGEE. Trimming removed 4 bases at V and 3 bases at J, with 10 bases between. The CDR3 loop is CASSPDRHTEAFF. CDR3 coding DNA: TGTGCCAGCAGCCCGGACAGACACACTGAAGCTTTCTTT.

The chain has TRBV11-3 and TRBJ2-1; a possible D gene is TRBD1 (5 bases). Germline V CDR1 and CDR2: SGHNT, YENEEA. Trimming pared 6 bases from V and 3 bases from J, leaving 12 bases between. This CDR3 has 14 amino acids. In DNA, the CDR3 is TGTGCCAGCAGTTATTCGACAGTCTACAATGAGCAGTTCTTC. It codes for CASSYSTVYNEQFF.

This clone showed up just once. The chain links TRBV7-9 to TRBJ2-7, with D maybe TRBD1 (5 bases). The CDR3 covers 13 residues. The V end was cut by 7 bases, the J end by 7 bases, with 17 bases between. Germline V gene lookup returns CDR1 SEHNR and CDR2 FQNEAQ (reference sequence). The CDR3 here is CASIPEAGWEQYF. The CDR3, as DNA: TGTGCCAGCATCCCCGAGGCAGGGTGGGAGCAGTACTTC.

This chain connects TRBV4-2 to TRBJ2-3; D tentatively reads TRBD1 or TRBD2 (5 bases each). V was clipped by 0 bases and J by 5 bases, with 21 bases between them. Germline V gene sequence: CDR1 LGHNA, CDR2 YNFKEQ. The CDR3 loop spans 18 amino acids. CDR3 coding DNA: TGTGCCAGCAGCCAAGAGGGGGTGTGGGGAGTGTGGGAAGATACGCAGTATTTT. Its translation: CASSQEGVWGVWEDTQYF.

The CDR3 here is CASSSGGGGGETQYF. CDR3 nucleotides: TGTGCCAGCAGCTCGGGCGGCGGGGGGGGAGAGACCCAGTACTTC. J is TRBJ2-5 and V is TRBV7-2, with 9 bases matching TRBD2. The CDR3 extends over 15 amino acids. The V segment lost 4 bases and the J segment 4 bases; nucleotides outside the gene matches: 7. Germline V gene data show CDR1 as SGHTA and CDR2 as FQGNSA.

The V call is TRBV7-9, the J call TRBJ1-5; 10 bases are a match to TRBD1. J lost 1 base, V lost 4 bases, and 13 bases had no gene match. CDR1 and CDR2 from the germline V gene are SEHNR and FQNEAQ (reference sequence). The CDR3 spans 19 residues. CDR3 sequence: CASSSAGTGDPKSNQPQHF. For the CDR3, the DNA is TGTGCCAGCAGCTCGGCCGGGACAGGGGATCCGAAAAGCAATCAGCCCCAGCATTTT.

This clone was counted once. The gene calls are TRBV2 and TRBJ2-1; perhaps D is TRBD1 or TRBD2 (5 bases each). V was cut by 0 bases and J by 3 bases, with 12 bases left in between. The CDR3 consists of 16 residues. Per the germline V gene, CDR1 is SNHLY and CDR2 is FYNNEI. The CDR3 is CASSEARGRRYNEQFF. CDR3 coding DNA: TGTGCCAGCAGTGAAGCCCGGGGCCGCCGCTACAATGAGCAGTTCTTC.

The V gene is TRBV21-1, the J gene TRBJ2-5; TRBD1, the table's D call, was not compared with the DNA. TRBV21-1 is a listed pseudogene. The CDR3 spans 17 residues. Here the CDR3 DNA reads TGTGCCAGCAGCGCCAGGCCCGGACAGGGGGGCTTGGAGACCCAGTACTTC. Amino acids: CASSARPGQGGLETQYF.

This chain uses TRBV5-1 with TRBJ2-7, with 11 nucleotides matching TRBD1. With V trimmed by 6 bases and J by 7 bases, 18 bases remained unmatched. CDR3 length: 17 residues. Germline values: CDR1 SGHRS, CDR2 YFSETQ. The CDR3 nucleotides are TGCGCCAGCACTCCCTACGACCAGGGGGACAGGGGGGTAGAGCAGTACTTC. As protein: CASTPYDQGDRGVEQYF.

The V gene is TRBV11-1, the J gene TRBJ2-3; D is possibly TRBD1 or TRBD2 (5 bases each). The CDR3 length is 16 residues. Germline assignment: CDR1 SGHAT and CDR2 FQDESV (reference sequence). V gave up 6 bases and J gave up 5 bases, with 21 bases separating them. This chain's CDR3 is CASRRSGSRVEDTQYF. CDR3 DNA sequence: TGTGCCAGCAGACGTTCGGGATCCAGGGTAGAAGATACGCAGTATTTT.

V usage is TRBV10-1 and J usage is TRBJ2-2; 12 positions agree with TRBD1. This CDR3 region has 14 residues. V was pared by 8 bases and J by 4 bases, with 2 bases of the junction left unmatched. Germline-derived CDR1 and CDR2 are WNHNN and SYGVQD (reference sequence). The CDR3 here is CASGTGGLTGELFF. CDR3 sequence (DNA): TGCGCCAGCGGGACAGGGGGCCTCACCGGGGAGCTGTTTTTT.

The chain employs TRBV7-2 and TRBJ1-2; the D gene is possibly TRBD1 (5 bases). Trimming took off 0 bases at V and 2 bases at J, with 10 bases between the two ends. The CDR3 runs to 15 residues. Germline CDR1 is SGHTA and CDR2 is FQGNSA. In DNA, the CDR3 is TGTGCCAGCAGCTTAGCGGGGGGATCCAACTATGGCTACACCTTC. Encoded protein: CASSLAGGSNYGYTF.

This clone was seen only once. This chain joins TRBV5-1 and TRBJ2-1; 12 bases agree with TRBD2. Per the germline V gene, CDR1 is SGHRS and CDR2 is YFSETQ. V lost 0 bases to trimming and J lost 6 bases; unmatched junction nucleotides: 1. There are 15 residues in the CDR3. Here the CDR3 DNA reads TGCGCCAGCAGCTTGGTGACTAGCGGGGGCAATGAGCAGTTCTTC. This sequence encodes CASSLVTSGGNEQFF.

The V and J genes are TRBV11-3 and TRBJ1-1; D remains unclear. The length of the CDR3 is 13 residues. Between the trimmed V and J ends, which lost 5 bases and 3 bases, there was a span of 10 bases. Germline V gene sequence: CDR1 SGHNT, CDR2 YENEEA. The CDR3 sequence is CASSELADTEAFF. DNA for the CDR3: TGTGCCAGCAGCGAGCTGGCAGACACTGAAGCTTTCTTT.

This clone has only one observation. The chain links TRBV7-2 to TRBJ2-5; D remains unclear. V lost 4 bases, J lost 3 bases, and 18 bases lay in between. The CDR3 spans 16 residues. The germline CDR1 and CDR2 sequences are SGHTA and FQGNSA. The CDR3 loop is CASSSLMITVEETQYF. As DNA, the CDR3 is TGTGCCAGCAGCTCGCTTATGATCACAGTCGAAGAGACCCAGTACTTC.